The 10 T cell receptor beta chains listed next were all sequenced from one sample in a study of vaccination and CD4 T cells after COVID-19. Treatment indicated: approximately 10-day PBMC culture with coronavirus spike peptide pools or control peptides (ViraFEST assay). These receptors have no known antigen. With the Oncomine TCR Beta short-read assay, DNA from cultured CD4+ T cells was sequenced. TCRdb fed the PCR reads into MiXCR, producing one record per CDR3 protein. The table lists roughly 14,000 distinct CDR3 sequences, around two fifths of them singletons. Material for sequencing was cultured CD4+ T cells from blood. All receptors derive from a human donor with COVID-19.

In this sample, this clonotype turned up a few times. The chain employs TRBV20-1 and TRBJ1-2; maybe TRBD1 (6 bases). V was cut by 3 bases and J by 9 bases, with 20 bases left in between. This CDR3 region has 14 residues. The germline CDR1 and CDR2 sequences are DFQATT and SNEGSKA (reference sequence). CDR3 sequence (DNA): TGCAGTGCTAGTGCCCCGGGGGCGGGGCGACGCTACACCTTC. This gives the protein CSASAPGAGRRYTF.

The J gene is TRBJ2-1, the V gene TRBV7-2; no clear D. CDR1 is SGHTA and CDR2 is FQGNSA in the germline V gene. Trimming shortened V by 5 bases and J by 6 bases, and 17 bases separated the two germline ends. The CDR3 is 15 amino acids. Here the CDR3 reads CASSPTPARGNEQFF. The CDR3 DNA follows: TGTGCCAGCAGCCCCACTCCAGCTCGTGGCAATGAGCAGTTCTTC.

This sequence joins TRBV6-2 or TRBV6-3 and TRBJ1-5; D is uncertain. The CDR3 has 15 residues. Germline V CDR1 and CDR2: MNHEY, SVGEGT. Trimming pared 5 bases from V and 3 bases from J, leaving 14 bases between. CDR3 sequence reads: CASSPMDGLNQPQHF. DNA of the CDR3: TGTGCCAGCAGTCCCATGGACGGACTCAATCAGCCCCAGCATTTT.

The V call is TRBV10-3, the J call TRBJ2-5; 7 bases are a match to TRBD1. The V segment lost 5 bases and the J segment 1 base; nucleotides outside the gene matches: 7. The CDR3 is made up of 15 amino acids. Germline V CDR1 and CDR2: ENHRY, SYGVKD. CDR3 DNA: TGTGCCATCAGTCCGGGACAGAGCCTCCAAGAGACCCAGTACTTC. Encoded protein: CAISPGQSLQETQYF.

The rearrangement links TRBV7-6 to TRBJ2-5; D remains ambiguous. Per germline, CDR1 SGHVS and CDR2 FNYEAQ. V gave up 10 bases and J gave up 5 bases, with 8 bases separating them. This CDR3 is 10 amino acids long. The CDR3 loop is CATSAETQYF. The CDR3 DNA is TGTGCCACCTCGGCGGAGACCCAGTACTTC.

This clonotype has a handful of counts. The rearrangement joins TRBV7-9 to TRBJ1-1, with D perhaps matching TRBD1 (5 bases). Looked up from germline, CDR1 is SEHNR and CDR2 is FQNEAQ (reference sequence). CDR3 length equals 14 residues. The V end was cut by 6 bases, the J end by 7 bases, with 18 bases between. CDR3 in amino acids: CASSLGRTLLEAFF. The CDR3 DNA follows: TGTGCCAGCAGTTTGGGACGGACTCTTCTTGAAGCTTTCTTT.

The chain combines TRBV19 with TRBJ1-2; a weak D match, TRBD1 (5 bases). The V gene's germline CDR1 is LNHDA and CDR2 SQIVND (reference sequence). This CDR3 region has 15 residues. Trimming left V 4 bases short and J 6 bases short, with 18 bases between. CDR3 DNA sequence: TGTGCCAGTAGTAGACAATTAGGGGTAGGGCATGGCTACACCTTC. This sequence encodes CASSRQLGVGHGYTF.

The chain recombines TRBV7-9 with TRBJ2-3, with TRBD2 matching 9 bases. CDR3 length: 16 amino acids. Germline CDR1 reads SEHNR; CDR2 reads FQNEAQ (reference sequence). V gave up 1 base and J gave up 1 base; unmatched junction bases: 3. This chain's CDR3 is CASSLGKRGGTDTQYF. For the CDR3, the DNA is TGTGCCAGCAGCTTAGGAAAGCGGGGGGGCACAGATACGCAGTATTTT.

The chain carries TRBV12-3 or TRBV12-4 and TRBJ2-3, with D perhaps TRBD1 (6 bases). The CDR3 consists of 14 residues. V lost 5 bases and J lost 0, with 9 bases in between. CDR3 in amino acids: CASSPGQSTDTQYF. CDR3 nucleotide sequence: TGTGCCAGCAGTCCGGGACAAAGCACAGATACGCAGTATTTT.

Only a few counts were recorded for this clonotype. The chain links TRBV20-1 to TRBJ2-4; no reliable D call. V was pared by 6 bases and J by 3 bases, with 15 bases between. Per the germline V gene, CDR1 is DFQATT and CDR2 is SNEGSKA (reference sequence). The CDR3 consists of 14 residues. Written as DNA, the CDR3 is TGCAGTGCCCTAGGACCATCAGGCAAAAACATTCAGTACTTC. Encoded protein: CSALGPSGKNIQYF.